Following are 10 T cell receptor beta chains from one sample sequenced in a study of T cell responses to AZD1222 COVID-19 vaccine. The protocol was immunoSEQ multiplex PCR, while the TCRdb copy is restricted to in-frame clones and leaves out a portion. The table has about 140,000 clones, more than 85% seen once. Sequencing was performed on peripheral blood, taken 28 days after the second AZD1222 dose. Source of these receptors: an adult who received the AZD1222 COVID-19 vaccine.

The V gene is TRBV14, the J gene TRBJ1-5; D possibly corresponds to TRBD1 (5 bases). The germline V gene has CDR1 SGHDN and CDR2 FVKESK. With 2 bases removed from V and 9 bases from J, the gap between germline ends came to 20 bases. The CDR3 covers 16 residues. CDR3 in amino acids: CASSQCEGNDTPPQHF. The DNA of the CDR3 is TGTGCCAGCAGCCAATGCGAGGGGAACGATACTCCGCCCCAGCATTTT.

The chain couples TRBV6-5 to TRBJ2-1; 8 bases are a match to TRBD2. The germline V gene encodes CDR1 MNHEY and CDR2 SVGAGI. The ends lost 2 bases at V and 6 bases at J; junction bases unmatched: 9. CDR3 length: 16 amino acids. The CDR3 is CASSYKGGRSSNEQFF. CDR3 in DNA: TGTGCCAGCAGTTACAAAGGCGGGAGGAGCTCCAATGAGCAGTTCTTC.

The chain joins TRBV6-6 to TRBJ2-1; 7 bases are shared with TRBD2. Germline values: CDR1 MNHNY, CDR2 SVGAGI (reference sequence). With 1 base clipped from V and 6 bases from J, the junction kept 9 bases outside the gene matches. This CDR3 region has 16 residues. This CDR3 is CASSYLGPGGLNEQFF. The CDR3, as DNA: TGTGCCAGCAGTTACTTAGGCCCGGGAGGACTCAATGAGCAGTTCTTC.

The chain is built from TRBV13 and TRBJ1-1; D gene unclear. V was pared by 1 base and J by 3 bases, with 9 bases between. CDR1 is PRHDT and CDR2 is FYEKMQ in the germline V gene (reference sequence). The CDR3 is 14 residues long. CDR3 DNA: TGTGCCAGCAGCTTAGTCGGGGATTACACTGAAGCTTTCTTT. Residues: CASSLVGDYTEAFF.

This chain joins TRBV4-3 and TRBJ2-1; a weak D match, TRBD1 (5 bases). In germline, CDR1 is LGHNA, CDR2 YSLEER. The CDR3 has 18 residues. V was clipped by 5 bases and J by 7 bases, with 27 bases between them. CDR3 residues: CASSVKMGTSIRANEQFF. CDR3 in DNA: TGCGCCAGCAGCGTCAAAATGGGAACGTCTATCAGGGCTAATGAGCAGTTCTTC.

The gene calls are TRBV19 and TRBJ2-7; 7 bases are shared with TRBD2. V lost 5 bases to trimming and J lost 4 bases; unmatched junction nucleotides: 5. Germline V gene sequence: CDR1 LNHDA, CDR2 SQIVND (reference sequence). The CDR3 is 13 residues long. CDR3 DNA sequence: TGTGCCAGTAGTTCCCGGGGGGTTTACGAGCAGTACTTC. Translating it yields CASSSRGVYEQYF.

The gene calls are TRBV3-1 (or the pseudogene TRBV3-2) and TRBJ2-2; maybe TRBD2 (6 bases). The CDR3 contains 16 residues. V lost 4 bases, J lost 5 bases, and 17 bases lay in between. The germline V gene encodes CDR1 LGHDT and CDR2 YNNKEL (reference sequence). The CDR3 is CASSRDGGEVTGELFF. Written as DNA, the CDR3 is TGTGCCAGCAGCCGTGACGGGGGAGAGGTAACCGGGGAGCTGTTTTTT.

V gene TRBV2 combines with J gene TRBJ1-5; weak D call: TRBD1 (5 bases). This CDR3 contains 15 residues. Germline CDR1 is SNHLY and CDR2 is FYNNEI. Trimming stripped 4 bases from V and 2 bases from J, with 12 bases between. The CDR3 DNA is TGTGCCAGCAGTGGACAGACCCTGGGCAATCAGCCCCAGCATTTT. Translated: CASSGQTLGNQPQHF.

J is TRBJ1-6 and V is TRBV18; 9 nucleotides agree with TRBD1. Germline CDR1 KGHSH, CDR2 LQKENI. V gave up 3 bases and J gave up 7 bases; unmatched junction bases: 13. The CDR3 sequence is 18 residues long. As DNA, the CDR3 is TGTGCCAGCTCACCCAGAGGGACAGGGACTGTTGAAAATTCACCCCTCCACTTT. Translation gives CASSPRGTGTVENSPLHF. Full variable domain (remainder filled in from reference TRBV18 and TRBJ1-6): NAGVMQNPRHLVRRRGQEARLRCSPMKGHSHVYWYRQLPEEGLKFMVYLQKENIIDESGMPKERFSAEFPKEGPSILRIQQVVRGDSAAYFCASSPRGTGTVENSPLHFGNGTRLTVT.

Here the CDR3 reads CASSQSGGRLHNEQFF. The CDR3 nucleotides read TGCGCCAGCAGTCAATCCGGCGGGAGACTCCACAATGAGCAGTTCTTC. The chain couples TRBV23-1 to TRBJ2-1; 7 bases align to TRBD2. TRBV23-1 belongs to the ORF category, with a function that is uncertain. Germline trimming cut 0 bases from V and 5 bases from J; bases unmatched to any gene: 7. The CDR3 runs 16 residues.